The entry below gives a single T cell receptor (beta chain) sequence along with its context. CDR3 size: 16 residues. CDR1 is SNHLY, CDR2 FYNNEI, per germline. After removal of 5 bases from V and 6 bases from J, the junction contained 9 bases not matched to a gene. These data belong to a study of cytomegalovirus exposure and HLA in healthy donors. Profiled with immunoSEQ multiplex PCR; TCRdb holds only in-frame clones, not every one. Among around 170,000 clones listed, 85% were seen once. The receptor was isolated from a young man in good health and CMV-seropositive. Sequencing input: PBMCs. The V and J genes are TRBV2 and TRBJ2-1, with TRBD2 identical over 11 bases. DNA for the CDR3: TGTGCCAGCAGTCCCTCCGCGCTAGCGGGAGGCAATGAGCAGTTCTTC. Translating gives CASSPSALAGGNEQFF.